This is a list of T cell receptor beta chains from one sample in a study of OX40 agonist ivuxolimab in advanced cancers. The repertoire was sequenced with immunoSEQ multiplex PCR; TCRdb's copy has only in-frame clones and lacks some. The sample lists 25,000 to 40,000 clones; approximately 90% were seen once. Here the sequenced sample was CD4+ or CD8+ T cells sorted from blood, taken in a trial of the OX40 agonist ivuxolimab. These TCRs come from an adult with an advanced solid tumor such as melanoma, head and neck, liver or kidney cancer. Both conserved end residues are part of each CDR3. The D gene is left open where the match is weak. Not every row has a clone size; where given, it reads once, few, many or a size class.

D,size,J,V,CDR3,DNA
.,.,TRBJ2-7,TRBV28,CASSFSVEQYF,TGTGCCAGCAGTTTTAGTGTAGAGCAGTACTTC
.,once,TRBJ2-7,TRBV7-9,CASSLNTYEQYF,TGTGCCAGCAGCTTAAATACCTACGAGCAGTACTTC
.,.,TRBJ1-4,TRBV29-1,CSVEDTRDEKLFF,TGCAGCGTTGAAGATACAAGGGATGAAAAACTGTTTTTT
TRBD1,.,TRBJ1-4,TRBV10-3,CASHPGQGSEKLFF,TGTGCCTCACATCCGGGACAGGGGAGTGAAAAACTGTTTTTT
.,few,TRBJ1-2,TRBV27,CASSLTRKDGYTF,TGTGCCAGCAGCTTAACACGGAAAGATGGCTACACCTTC
TRBD2,.,TRBJ2-2,TRBV7-9,CASSLAGPSGEDTGELFF,TGTGCCAGCAGCTTAGCGGGCCCTAGCGGGGAGGACACCGGGGAGCTGTTTTTT
.,.,TRBJ1-4,TRBV4-1,CASSPRDTNNEKLFF,TGCGCCAGCAGCCCCCGGGACACGAATAATGAAAAACTGTTTTTT
.,.,TRBJ1-6,TRBV4-1,CASSQEGTEVGALHF,TGCGCCAGCAGCCAAGAAGGGACGGAAGTTGGGGCCCTCCACTTT
TRBD1,.,TRBJ2-3,TRBV2,CASGWTGITDTQYF,TGTGCCAGCGGTTGGACAGGGATAACAGATACGCAGTATTTT
.,.,TRBJ1-4,TRBV30,CAWSTNAGGDEKLFF,TGTGCCTGGAGTACCAACGCGGGGGGCGATGAAAAACTGTTTTTT
.,.,TRBJ2-7,TRBV28,CASSLRGYEQYF,TGTGCCAGCAGTTTACGGGGATACGAGCAGTACTTC
TRBD1,.,TRBJ2-1,TRBV5-5,CASSSTTGTGEGNEQFF,TGTGCCAGCAGCTCGACCACCGGGACAGGGGAAGGCAATGAGCAGTTCTTC
.,.,TRBJ2-7,TRBV2,CASSEARDSSYEQYF,TGTGCCAGCAGTGAAGCGCGTGACAGCTCCTACGAGCAGTACTTC
TRBD1,.,TRBJ2-7,TRBV7-6,CASSRQGFYEQYF,TGTGCCAGCAGCCGACAGGGCTTCTACGAGCAGTACTTC
TRBD1,.,TRBJ2-5,TRBV27,CASSPIGTVQETQYF,TGTGCCAGCAGCCCGATCGGGACAGTGCAAGAGACCCAGTACTTC
.,once,TRBJ2-7,TRBV10-1,CASRDRAVEYEQYF,TGCGCCAGCAGGGATCGAGCGGTAGAATACGAGCAGTACTTC
.,.,TRBJ2-1,TRBV9,CASSSQQGRDNEQFF,TGTGCCAGCAGCAGCCAACAGGGAAGGGACAATGAGCAGTTCTTC
.,.,TRBJ1-2,TRBV14,CASSQDRYESFGYTF,TGTGCCAGCAGCCAAGATCGATACGAAAGTTTTGGCTACACCTTC
.,.,TRBJ2-2,TRBV19,CASSTGVLNTGELFF,TGTGCCAGTAGTACCGGGGTCCTGAACACCGGGGAGCTGTTTTTT
TRBD1,once,TRBJ2-7,TRBV27,CASSETGTGVGEQYF,TGTGCCAGCAGTGAAACCGGGACAGGGGTGGGCGAGCAGTACTTC
TRBD1,.,TRBJ2-7,TRBV7-2,CASSLIQGAYEQYF,TGTGCCAGCAGCTTAATTCAGGGGGCGTACGAGCAGTACTTC
TRBD1,.,TRBJ2-1,TRBV15,CATSREAGGDEQFF,TGTGCCACCAGCAGAGAGGCAGGGGGCGATGAGCAGTTCTTC
TRBD2,.,TRBJ2-7,TRBV7-9,CASSLGRKKAGTYEQYF,TGTGCCAGCAGCCTAGGACGTAAAAAAGCGGGGACCTACGAGCAGTACTTC
TRBD1,.,TRBJ2-7,TRBV6-6,CASSQGVYEQYF,TGTGCCAGCAGTCAGGGGGTCTACGAGCAGTACTTC
.,.,TRBJ2-3,TRBV6-1,CASSEGEIPPHTQYF,TGTGCCAGCAGTGAAGGGGAGATCCCGCCCCATACGCAGTATTTT
.,.,TRBJ1-4,TRBV28,CASHSLGEGTNEKLFF,TGTGCCAGCCACAGTTTAGGCGAAGGAACTAATGAAAAACTGTTTTTT
.,.,TRBJ1-1,TRBV28,CASSSVAAGRIEAFF,TGTGCCAGCAGTTCCGTCGCGGCAGGGAGAATTGAAGCTTTCTTT
.,few,TRBJ1-2,TRBV28,CASFGERANYGYTF,TGTGCCTCCTTCGGGGAGAGAGCTAACTATGGCTACACCTTC
TRBD2,.,TRBJ2-3,TRBV7-2,CASKDFGTTTDTQYF,TGTGCCAGCAAGGATTTCGGGACTACGACAGATACGCAGTATTTT